These T cell receptor beta chains were read from a single sample in a study of T cells after yellow fever vaccination. MiXCR was run by TCRdb on the 5' RACE reads, yielding one entry per CDR3 protein. Of some 600,000 distinct CDR3 sequences listed, about 12% are singletons. The sequencing used PBMCs, collected on the day of the yellow fever booster vaccination. Receptors were obtained from a man aged 30-40 years who received the YFV17D yellow fever vaccine. Each CDR3 is given with its conserved first and last residue.

length	V	J	CDR3
15	TRBV7-9	TRBJ2-3	CASSWESTSTDTQYF
15	TRBV4-2	TRBJ2-5	CASSPPGTGQETQYF
12	TRBV18	TRBJ1-2	CASSRDNYGYTF
14	TRBV12-3/TRBV12-4	TRBJ2-7	CASSFLDRGYEQYF
16	TRBV6-5	TRBJ2-2	CASSLTGLTEGGELFF
13	TRBV6-2/TRBV6-3	TRBJ2-1	CASMEGGRNEQFF
14	TRBV29-1	TRBJ2-1	CSVVGQRSYNEQFF
15	TRBV6-5	TRBJ1-2	CASSYSGLLSYGYIF
15	TRBV25-1	TRBJ2-1	CASTEAGGTYNEQFF
15	TRBV4-3	TRBJ2-1	CASSPGGGPYNEQFF
15	TRBV20-1	TRBJ2-3	CSARDRRELTDTQYF
17	TRBV6-5	TRBJ1-3	CASSYVSTGYPGNTIYF
14	TRBV7-9	TRBJ2-7	CASSLDRLSYEQYF
15	TRBV20-1	TRBJ2-7	CSARKEGTGGYEQYF
16	TRBV6-5	TRBJ2-2	CASSYSNLQGTRELFF
16	TRBV7-9	TRBJ2-3	CASSLGDRGHQDTQYF
16	TRBV10-3	TRBJ2-7	CAISEFNSGATYEQYF
12	TRBV28	TRBJ2-7	CASSLNVFEQYF
17	TRBV3-1	TRBJ2-7	CASSHLGAALMSHEQYF
13	TRBV4-3	TRBJ1-4	CASSQDLRSELFF
14	TRBV12-3/TRBV12-4	TRBJ1-1	CASTETGRNTEAFF
11	TRBV29-1	TRBJ2-7	CSVEWHDEQYF
16	TRBV7-9	TRBJ2-5	CASSLGTSGYQETQYF
18	TRBV5-1	TRBJ2-3	CASSLAPRRGQFTDTQYF
16	TRBV6-5	TRBJ2-1	CASSYSQGVAANEQFF
14	TRBV15	TRBJ1-6	CATSRELINSPLHF
14	TRBV4-3	TRBJ1-2	CASSKTGGNYGYTF
15	TRBV6-1	TRBJ2-1	CASRGPGEGDNEQFF
14	TRBV15	TRBJ2-7	CATSKGPMTHEQYF
16	TRBV7-9	TRBJ2-1	CVSSLAVGGLLDEQFF
15	TRBV7-2	TRBJ2-3	CASSPEASGKDTQYF
14	TRBV4-3	TRBJ2-5	CASSPATGAGTQYF
15	TRBV9	TRBJ2-7	CASSVGHLITYEQYF
12	TRBV4-2	TRBJ2-2	CASSHAGGELFF
15	TRBV18	TRBJ2-7	CASSPPSGEAYEQYF
15	TRBV7-3	TRBJ2-7	CASSPAAEPFYEQYF
12	TRBV21-1	TRBJ2-7	CAQKFGLREQYF
14	TRBV5-1	TRBJ2-5	CASSLARQQETQYF
17	TRBV28	TRBJ2-7	CASSPPSPGTGNYEQYF
14	TRBV29-1	TRBJ1-3	CSVRDLSSGNTIYF
16	TRBV5-1	TRBJ1-2	CASSLASGQGVYGYTF
16	TRBV6-1	TRBJ2-2	CASTQRPGQGIGELFF
13	TRBV10-3	TRBJ2-7	CATRGGVVPEQYF
14	TRBV20-1	TRBJ1-2	CSARVDRANYGYTF
14	TRBV18	TRBJ2-7	CASSPLEGSYEQYF
14	TRBV7-2	TRBJ2-7	CASSATSGAYEQYF
15	TRBV28	TRBJ1-1	CASSSPGTGNTEAFF
16	TRBV27	TRBJ2-5	CASSDQTSGRLETQYF
14	TRBV7-9	TRBJ1-4	CASSTRTTNEKLFF
14	TRBV7-2	TRBJ2-7	CASTAGLISYEQYF
14	TRBV28	TRBJ2-3	CASSSPDSSDTQYF
15	TRBV5-1	TRBJ2-7	CASSLVGREPDEQYF
16	TRBV30	TRBJ2-3	CAWSFQTSGYTDTQYF
18	TRBV7-2	TRBJ1-1	CASSLVALGTELNTEAFF
14	TRBV18	TRBJ1-2	CASSPREFNYGYTF